What follows is one T cell receptor (beta chain) and its context. The data belong to a study of blood T cell repertoires in COVID-19. Study overall: Acute and convalescent COVID-19 specimens originated in the United States, Italy and Spain. Sources were T cells, B-cell-depleted T cells, or PBMCs; the material itself was cDNA or gDNA.

Authors' processing steps: From reference gene primer amplification, estimates of nucleated cell counts were derived. Profiling relied on immunoSEQ multiplex PCR, and the TCRdb table lists in-frame clones only, not all of them. V and J calls and clone size are those listed in that table; D and trimming were worked out from the DNA. Altogether approximately 260,000 clones are present, around 82% being singletons, with the ten largest covering nearly 5%. The junction had 5 bases not matched to a gene; V was cut back by 3 bases and J by 6 bases. The CDR3 contains 15 residues. The germline CDR1 and CDR2 sequences are MDHEN and SYDVKM.

This TCR was recovered from a woman of 80 years or more with active or convalescent COVID-19. The sequenced material came from peripheral blood. The chain recombines TRBV28 with TRBJ1-5; 10 bases fit TRBD1. Here the CDR3 reads CASSLGQGFVQPQHF. CDR3 in DNA: TGTGCCAGCAGTTTGGGACAGGGGTTTGTTCAGCCCCAGCATTTT.